This TCR beta chain emerged from a study of T cell responses to AZD1222 COVID-19 vaccine (dated by TCRdb to the early 2020s). Describing the broader study: Because spike-specific TCR depth and breadth did not differ between the two schedules, AZD1222 recipients who got a second dose at roughly 4 weeks were pooled with those who got a second dose at roughly 12 weeks. Enrollment into the trials was organized by age into subgroups of 18-55, 56-69 and 70-plus years, and those subgroups contained roughly 140, 27 and 60 TCR-sequenced participants, respectively. A total of about 240 trial participants underwent TCR sequencing, of whom around 200 received two doses of AZD1222 and about 26 received two doses of the MenACWY control vaccine. Findings and caveats that apply to the study as a whole: In the small 56-69-year group, the increase in depth fell short of significance, most likely because of low power. No day 14 peak-response samples were available, so repertoires were characterized only after the peak T cell response. Most participants were white British and females outnumbered males, and the authors suggested that clonal diversity may have been underestimated. Nearly half of unique spike-specific TCRs reportedly recognized epitopes outside regions mutated in the B.1.351 and B.1.1.7 variants. Conclusions about previously exposed vaccinees were limited because only a handful of AZD1222 recipients were SARS-CoV-2 seropositive at baseline. A significant rise in spike-specific TCR breadth and depth was observed after two AZD1222 doses relative to day 0 and relative to MenACWY recipients. The whole spike protein was spanned by vaccine-associated CD4 TCRs, and dominant responses were seen in regions 160-218 and 743-854.

On this clone: What this receptor recognizes is not known. No clone much larger than this one lies a single base away; base qualities are absent.

Read against the paper, the sample's time point label means: baseline before first vaccination. Vaccinee samples were obtained from the UK trials COV001 and COV002, which included a single-blind randomized controlled phase 2/3 trial of AZD1222 (ChAdOx1 nCoV-19) in healthy adults. Trial participant PBMC samples were collected at day 0 and day 28 after the second dose for TCRbeta chain sequencing. The CDR3 regions of human TCRbeta chains were analyzed by immunosequencing. The original methods were these. TCRs in the repertoires were matched against a reference library of SARS-CoV-2-specific TCRs that had been generated with the MIRA antigen-specificity platform. Breadth meant the fraction of unique TCRs that were SARS-CoV-2-associated, whereas depth meant the fraction of total T cells that were SARS-CoV-2-associated. Each spike-specific TCR was assigned to its reactive spike region and to a CD4 or CD8 class using the MIRA data. Log10-transformed breadth and depth values were compared by one-way ANOVA with Sidak's multiple comparisons tests. TCRdb holds this immuneACCESS table with in-frame rearrangements only. Some clones are missing; in checked studies, unresolved V genes explain under half, and the rest has no known cause. That table is the source of V, J and clone size, and D and trimming were worked out from the DNA. Counted in this sample were some 110,000 clones; 75% to 90% of them appeared once. The top ten hold around 3.1% of the sample.

V is clipped by 4 bases and J by 5 bases, and the sequence between their germline boundaries is 17 bases long. Taken from cysteine to phenylalanine, the CDR3 has 15 residues. This entry keeps only the CDR3 DNA: 45 bases, framed from base 1. As encoded in the germline V gene (reference sequence), CDR1 is LGHDT while CDR2 is YNNKEL. The sequencing here drew on peripheral blood, taken on day 0 of AZD1222 vaccination. This sequence originates from an adult in good health. Here the chain combines TRBV3-1 (or the pseudogene TRBV3-2) and TRBJ1-2; the D gene lacks a confident call. The DNA sequence is given as TGTGCCAGCAGCCGCCGGGCCTCCAACCGGTATGGCTACACCTTC. Its protein reads: CASSRRASNRYGYTF.